The clone carrying this TCR beta chain was seen more than once but under ten times. As yet, its antigen is unknown. The V and J ends lost 3 bases and 0 bases respectively, with 15 bases between them. CDR1 and CDR2 (germline): KGHSH, LQKENI. This CDR3 is built from 18 residues. The table came from immunoSEQ multiplex PCR; TCRdb's copy has only in-frame clones and leaves some out. The sample includes 300,000 or so clones, approximately 91% of them seen just once. The sample originates from a study of cytomegalovirus exposure and HLA in healthy donors. Across the study: The roughly 120 validation repertoires were reported in a later analysis to have been generated on the same platform as the approximately 700 first-cohort repertoires.

Overall study results and limits: The study recorded about 160 TCR beta chains that were cytomegalovirus-associated. The tendency of first-cohort TCR clusters to co-occur in the roughly 110 validation repertoires was the finding of a later analysis.

The validation cohort, a group of more than 95 subjects, included the donors and was separate from the roughly 700-subject first cohort. The source of this sequence is a man aged 25-45 years in good health and CMV-seronegative. Sequencing was performed on PBMCs. This rearrangement joins TRBV18 to TRBJ2-6; possible D gene TRBD1, 6 bases. The CDR3 sequence: CASSPRTASLSGANVLTF. The CDR3, as DNA: TGTGCCAGCTCACCCCGGACAGCGTCCCTCTCTGGGGCCAACGTCCTGACTTTC. The full variable domain, with the rest looked up from reference TRBV18 and TRBJ2-6, is NAGVMQNPRHLVRRRGQEARLRCSPMKGHSHVYWYRQLPEEGLKFMVYLQKENIIDESGMPKERFSAEFPKEGPSILRIQQVVRGDSAAYFCASSPRTASLSGANVLTFGAGSRLTVL.